Shown below are 19 T cell receptor beta chains from a single sample sequenced in a study of T cells in localized non-small cell lung cancer. Clones were read by immunoSEQ multiplex PCR, and TCRdb kept only the in-frame ones, dropping some. The sample records around 91,000 clones, over 80% being singletons. The sequencing used peripheral blood, collected before any cancer treatment. Receptor source: a man aged 40 to 75 with stage I squamous cell lung carcinoma.

The chain is built from TRBV7-3 and TRBJ2-2; the D is unclear. Germline CDR1 is SGHTA and CDR2 is FQGTGA. Trimming removed 3 bases at V and 2 bases at J, with 7 bases between. The CDR3 covers 14 residues. CDR3 in amino acids: CASSFTRNTGELFF. In DNA, the CDR3 is TGTGCCAGCAGCTTCACCAGAAACACCGGGGAGCTGTTTTTT.

The CDR3, as DNA: TGTGCCAGCAGCGTAGAAGGGGACCACTATGGCTACACCTTC. It is translated as CASSVEGDHYGYTF. The chain is built from TRBV9 and TRBJ1-2, with D maybe TRBD1 (5 bases). The germline V gene has CDR1 SGDLS and CDR2 YYNGEE. V lost 0 bases and J 3 bases, leaving 9 bases between the germline ends. This CDR3 has 14 residues.

J is TRBJ1-1 and V is TRBV19; D ambiguous. This CDR3 spans 13 amino acids. Per the germline V gene, CDR1 is LNHDA and CDR2 is SQIVND (reference sequence). With 7 bases removed from V and 3 bases from J, the gap between germline ends came to 12 bases. Written as DNA, the CDR3 is TGTGCCAGTATCGGACGCGGGGACACTGAAGCTTTCTTT. Its translation is CASIGRGDTEAFF.

Only a few counts were recorded for this clone. J is TRBJ2-1 and V is TRBV10-3, with 8 bases that match TRBD2. CDR3 length equals 15 residues. The V segment lost 6 bases and the J segment 6 bases; nucleotides outside the gene matches: 10. From germline, CDR1 is ENHRY and CDR2 SYGVKD. The CDR3 DNA reads as TGTGCCATCAGGGCTCCCGGGACTAGTAGCAATGAGCAGTTCTTC. Protein: CAIRAPGTSSNEQFF.

The genes are TRBV18 and TRBJ1-4; weak D call: TRBD1 (6 bases). V was shortened by 2 bases and J by 7 bases, with 14 bases between the two germline ends. Germline V gene lookup returns CDR1 KGHSH and CDR2 LQKENI. This CDR3 region has 15 residues. The CDR3 coding sequence is TGTGCCAGCTCACCAGCAGGGGTTTTGGGTGAAAAACTGTTTTTT. This encodes CASSPAGVLGEKLFF.

The chain links TRBV18 to TRBJ1-2; 7 bases fit TRBD1. The CDR3 is 16 amino acids. Looked up from germline, CDR1 is KGHSH and CDR2 is LQKENI. V trimming: 3 bases; J trimming: 7 bases; junction bases outside the gene matches: 14. The CDR3 sequence is CASSPEQGIGSSGYTF. Here the CDR3 DNA reads TGTGCCAGCTCACCGGAACAGGGGATAGGGTCTTCTGGCTACACCTTC.

The chain couples TRBV7-8 to TRBJ2-5; D gene ambiguous. V dropped 4 bases and J dropped 5 bases, with 8 bases sitting between them. There are 12 residues in the CDR3. Per germline, CDR1 SGHVS and CDR2 FQNEAQ. The CDR3 DNA reads TGTGCCAGCAGCTCACATCGGGAGACCCAGTACTTC. This encodes CASSSHRETQYF.

This rearrangement joins TRBV29-1 to TRBJ1-1; possible D gene TRBD1, 5 bases. The CDR3 totals 14 residues. Germline V gives CDR1 SQVTM, CDR2 ANQGSEA. V dropped 3 bases and J dropped 4 bases, with 15 bases sitting between them. Written as DNA, the CDR3 is TGCAGCGTTGATTCCCGTGGGGGTTCCACTGAAGCTTTCTTT. This encodes CSVDSRGGSTEAFF.

The chain carries TRBV11-2 and TRBJ1-2; 7 bases fit TRBD1. The CDR3 length is 16 residues. Germline CDR1 SGHAT, CDR2 FQNNGV. The V segment lost 5 bases and the J segment 1 base; nucleotides outside the gene matches: 10. The CDR3 protein is CASSKPGTAVNYGYTF. DNA of the CDR3: TGTGCCAGCAGCAAGCCCGGGACAGCAGTTAACTATGGCTACACCTTC.

The chain carries TRBV4-1 and TRBJ1-2, with D hard to call. V was cut by 1 base and J by 8 bases, with 8 bases left in between. Germline CDR1 is MGHRA and CDR2 is YSYEKL. There are 12 residues in the CDR3. As DNA, the CDR3 is TGCGCCAGCAGCCAAGGGGGAAGAGGCTACACCTTC. Translation gives CASSQGGRGYTF.

The chain carries TRBV2 and TRBJ1-1; TRBD1 agrees at 9 bases. The J segment lost 4 bases and the V segment lost 7 bases, leaving 4 bases of the junction unmatched. The CDR3 length is 13 residues. Germline CDR1 reads SNHLY; CDR2 reads FYNNEI. The CDR3 DNA reads as TGTGCCAGCATCCGGGACAGGGCCACTGAAGCTTTCTTT. This encodes CASIRDRATEAFF.

The chain is built from TRBV25-1 and TRBJ2-7, with a possible D match to TRBD1 (6 bases). The CDR3 extends over 15 amino acids. Germline CDR1 MGHDK, CDR2 SYGVNS. V dropped 1 base and J dropped 3 bases, with 13 bases sitting between them. DNA for the CDR3: TGTGCCAGCAGTGAATTCAGGGGCGGACTCTACGAGCAGTACTTC. Translated: CASSEFRGGLYEQYF.

On this clone: The sample has other DNA sequences that encode this CDR3 too. The chain employs TRBV7-2 and TRBJ2-7; 12 bases line up with TRBD1. Germline V gene data show CDR1 as SGHTA and CDR2 as FQGNSA. V gave up 6 bases and J gave up 7 bases; unmatched junction bases: 7. The CDR3 spans 14 residues. CDR3 protein: CASSFRDRGREQYF. CDR3 sequence (DNA): TGTGCCAGCAGTTTCCGGGACAGGGGGCGTGAGCAGTACTTC.

The rearrangement links TRBV6-5 to TRBJ1-2, with D unresolved. CDR3 length: 15 residues. Between the trimmed V and J ends, which lost 1 base and 3 bases, there was a span of 12 bases. Germline-derived CDR1 and CDR2 are MNHEY and SVGAGI. CDR3 protein: CASSYWPSRDYGYTF. CDR3 DNA sequence: TGTGCCAGCAGTTACTGGCCGTCTCGAGACTATGGCTACACCTTC.

This rearrangement joins TRBV28 to TRBJ1-5; 7 positions match TRBD1. The junction had 6 bases not matched to a gene; V was cut back by 6 bases and J by 4 bases. This CDR3 has 14 amino acids. The V gene's germline CDR1 is MDHEN and CDR2 SYDVKM. In nucleotides, the CDR3 is TGTGCCAGCAGACCGGGGACAGCAAATCAGCCCCAGCATTTT. Its protein is CASRPGTANQPQHF.

V and J are TRBV10-3 and TRBJ2-2; no definite D call. With 8 bases removed from V and 0 bases from J, the gap between germline ends came to 13 bases. Germline lookup yields CDR1 ENHRY and CDR2 SYGVKD. The CDR3 has 15 amino acids. DNA for the CDR3: TGTGCCATCTCCAAGACGGAAGCGAACACCGGGGAGCTGTTTTTT. Translating gives CAISKTEANTGELFF.

The chain carries TRBV4-1 and TRBJ1-2; D remains unclear. V was cut by 0 bases and J by 5 bases, with 10 bases left in between. CDR3 length: 14 amino acids. CDR1 is MGHRA, CDR2 YSYEKL, per germline. The CDR3 nucleotides read TGCGCCAGCAGCCAAGATCCGGGGAGGTATGGCTACACCTTC. Residues: CASSQDPGRYGYTF.

The V call is TRBV5-1, the J call TRBJ2-3; 8 nucleotides line up with TRBD2. Trimming took 4 bases from V and 3 from J; bases not matched to a gene: 4. The germline gives CDR1 SGHRS, CDR2 YFSETQ. The CDR3 runs 14 residues. CDR3: CASSPGLDTDTQYF. CDR3 sequence (DNA): TGCGCCAGCAGCCCGGGACTAGATACAGATACGCAGTATTTT.

Here the CDR3 reads CAVAQGAVDQPQHF. CDR3 nucleotide sequence: TGTGCCGTCGCCCAGGGGGCTGTCGATCAGCCCCAGCATTTT. The V call is TRBV15, the J call TRBJ1-5; 8 bases agree with TRBD1. The length of the CDR3 is 14 residues. The germline V gene has CDR1 LNHNV and CDR2 YYDKDF (reference sequence). After removal of 11 bases from V and 5 bases from J, the junction contained 11 bases not matched to a gene.